One sample yielded the 27 T cell receptor beta chains listed below, sequenced in a study of T cell changes during pregnancy in multiple sclerosis. Some clones are missing from TCRdb's copy, which holds only in-frame ones; the method was immunoSEQ multiplex PCR. Of fewer than 35,000 clones listed, just over 90% were seen once; the top ten hold around 0.45%. The sample was CD4+ T cells from peripheral blood mononuclear cells, taken in the second trimester of pregnancy. The receptors here all came from a female donor with multiple sclerosis, enrolled in a pregnancy study.

The V gene is TRBV10-3, the J gene TRBJ1-2; 8 positions match TRBD1. The germline V gene encodes CDR1 ENHRY and CDR2 SYGVKD. V lost 6 bases to trimming and J lost 12 bases; unmatched junction nucleotides: 15. This CDR3 spans 14 amino acids. The CDR3: CAIRSLGQGARDTF. DNA of the CDR3: TGTGCCATCAGGTCTTTGGGTCAGGGGGCGCGGGACACCTTC.

This chain links TRBV5-8 with TRBJ1-2; the D is unclear. V was cut by 0 bases and J by 5 bases, with 8 bases left in between. This CDR3 has 13 residues. Germline V lookup: CDR1 SGHTS, CDR2 YDEGEE. The CDR3 sequence: CASSLVGGYGYTF. CDR3 coding DNA: TGTGCCAGCAGCTTGGTGGGCGGGTATGGCTACACCTTC.

This chain links TRBV7-6 with TRBJ2-5; 9 nucleotides agree with TRBD1. The V gene's germline CDR1 is SGHVS and CDR2 FNYEAQ. The CDR3 contains 15 residues. Trimming cost V 5 bases and J 6 bases; bases outside gene matches: 10. CDR3: CASSQPGQGQKTQYF. DNA for the CDR3: TGTGCCAGCAGCCAACCGGGACAGGGTCAAAAGACCCAGTACTTC.

The CDR3 spells CASSIFKGANTGELFF. For the CDR3, the DNA is TGTGCCAGTAGTATCTTCAAAGGAGCGAACACCGGGGAGCTGTTTTTT. The rearrangement links TRBV19 to TRBJ2-2; no reliable D call. There are 16 residues in the CDR3. The germline V gene encodes CDR1 LNHDA and CDR2 SQIVND (reference sequence). With 3 bases removed from V and 0 bases from J, the gap between germline ends came to 11 bases.

CDR3 loop: CASSARGGGGETQYF. CDR3 DNA sequence: TGTGCCAGCAGTGCGAGAGGGGGAGGGGGGGAGACCCAGTACTTC. The chain links TRBV25-1 to TRBJ2-5; maybe TRBD2 (7 bases). CDR1 and CDR2 (germline): MGHDK, SYGVNS. With 4 bases removed from V and 5 bases from J, the gap between germline ends came to 17 bases. The CDR3 runs to 15 residues.

This CDR3 is CASQPVVNTEAFF. The CDR3 nucleotides read TGTGCCAGTCAACCGGTCGTGAACACTGAAGCTTTCTTT. The V gene is TRBV19, the J gene TRBJ1-1; D unclear. The germline V gene has CDR1 LNHDA and CDR2 SQIVND (reference sequence). The CDR3 sequence is 13 residues long. V dropped 8 bases and J dropped 0 bases, with 10 bases sitting between them.

V gene TRBV30 combines with J gene TRBJ2-7; D is perhaps TRBD2 (5 bases). Germline values: CDR1 GTSNPN, CDR2 SVGIG (reference sequence). This CDR3 region has 12 residues. V lost 2 bases and J lost 9, with 14 bases in between. For the CDR3, the DNA is TGTGCCTGGAGTCTAGAGGGTCCCGGGCAGTACTTC. Translated: CAWSLEGPGQYF.

The chain has TRBV28 and TRBJ1-1, with D possibly matching TRBD1 (5 bases). V was shortened by 4 bases and J by 4 bases, with 16 bases between the two germline ends. Germline V gene data show CDR1 as MDHEN and CDR2 as SYDVKM. This CDR3 comprises 15 residues. The CDR3 nucleotides are TGTGCCAGCAGTTATGTGGGGACTCGGGGCACTGAAGCTTTCTTT. This gives the protein CASSYVGTRGTEAFF.

V and J are TRBV5-6 and TRBJ1-1; D perhaps matches TRBD1 (6 bases). This CDR3 comprises 13 residues. Trimming stripped 4 bases from V and 6 bases from J, with 13 bases between. Germline lookup yields CDR1 SGHDT and CDR2 YYEEEE. The CDR3 coding sequence is TGTGCCAGCAGCCCGACAGGAGTCCCTGAAGCTTTCTTT. Protein: CASSPTGVPEAFF.

V usage is TRBV9 and J usage is TRBJ1-1; 7 bases are a match to TRBD1. The germline V gene has CDR1 SGDLS and CDR2 YYNGEE. The length of the CDR3 is 14 residues. Trimming cost V 3 bases and J 2 bases; bases outside gene matches: 4. CDR3 nucleotide sequence: TGTGCCAGCAGCGGTAACAGGGGAAACACTGAAGCTTTCTTT. Its protein product is CASSGNRGNTEAFF.

V gene TRBV7-8 combines with J gene TRBJ2-3; no clear D. Germline CDR1 is SGHVS and CDR2 is FQNEAQ. This CDR3 contains 12 residues. V lost 0 bases, J lost 6 bases, and 4 bases lay in between. The CDR3 spells CASSLARDTQYF. Here the CDR3 DNA reads TGTGCCAGCAGCTTAGCGCGCGATACGCAGTATTTT.

This sequence joins TRBV7-8 and TRBJ1-2; a weak D match, TRBD1 (5 bases). Trimming took 5 bases from V and 9 from J, leaving 19 bases between them. Germline-derived CDR1 and CDR2 are SGHVS and FQNEAQ. The CDR3 has 14 amino acids. The CDR3 DNA reads as TGTGCCAGCAGCACCACGACAGTTATGGAAAGCTACACCTTC. It encodes CASSTTTVMESYTF.

The chain joins TRBV28 to TRBJ2-7; D unresolved. The CDR3 runs 15 residues. Germline values: CDR1 MDHEN, CDR2 SYDVKM. Trimming left V 2 bases short and J 0 bases short, with 11 bases between. The CDR3 coding sequence is TGTGCCAGCAGTTTACCGCCGCTGAGCTCCTACGAGCAGTACTTC. Translation: CASSLPPLSSYEQYF. The full variable domain, its missing parts supplied by reference TRBV28 and TRBJ2-7, is DVKVTQSSRYLVKRTGEKVFLECVQDMDHENMFWYRQDPGLGLRLIYFSYDVKMKEKGDIPEGYSVSREKKERFSLILESASTNQTSMYLCASSLPPLSSYEQYFGPGTRLTVT.

The V call is TRBV5-1, the J call TRBJ1-2; TRBD1 agrees at 7 bases. In germline, CDR1 is SGHRS, CDR2 YFSETQ. The trim removed 2 bases at V and 3 bases at J, leaving 4 bases unmatched. The CDR3 has 14 residues. This CDR3 reads CASSFSTGDYGYTF. CDR3 DNA sequence: TGCGCCAGCAGCTTCTCTACAGGGGACTATGGCTACACCTTC.

This chain links TRBV28 with TRBJ1-2, with 12 bases fitting TRBD1. The CDR3 length is 15 residues. Germline trimming cut 5 bases from V and 8 bases from J; bases unmatched to any gene: 9. Germline lookup yields CDR1 MDHEN and CDR2 SYDVKM. CDR3 nucleotides: TGTGCCAGCAGTACCGCTGGGACAGGGGGCTCCGGCTACACCTTC. The encoded protein is CASSTAGTGGSGYTF.

In this sample, this clone turned up once. The chain has TRBV13 and TRBJ2-1; TRBD2 agrees at 9 bases. This CDR3 has 18 amino acids. CDR1 and CDR2 (germline): PRHDT, FYEKMQ (reference sequence). Trimming cost V 2 bases and J 6 bases; bases outside gene matches: 14. CDR3: CASSLRFAGGAPINEQFF. CDR3 nucleotide sequence: TGTGCCAGCAGCTTAAGGTTTGCGGGAGGGGCTCCTATCAATGAGCAGTTCTTC.

The V call is TRBV4-1, the J call TRBJ2-1, with 8 positions matching TRBD2. Looked up from germline, CDR1 is MGHRA and CDR2 is YSYEKL. This CDR3 comprises 16 residues. Trimming cost V 4 bases and J 1 base; bases outside gene matches: 6. The CDR3 sequence: CASSRAAGASYNEQFF. CDR3 DNA: TGCGCCAGCAGCCGTGCAGCGGGGGCTTCCTACAATGAGCAGTTCTTC.

This rearrangement joins TRBV10-1 to TRBJ1-6; 7 nucleotides agree with TRBD1. The germline gives CDR1 WNHNN, CDR2 SYGVQD (reference sequence). V was clipped by 2 bases and J by 5 bases; unmatched bases: 3. This CDR3 comprises 15 residues. The CDR3 bases are TGCGCCAGCAGTGAGGAGGGGGCTCATAATTCACCCCTCCACTTT. Protein: CASSEEGAHNSPLHF.

The V gene is TRBV28, the J gene TRBJ1-2; 9 bases are a match to TRBD1. Trimming removed 7 bases from V and 4 bases from J; junction bases left unmatched: 10. CDR1 and CDR2 from the germline V gene are MDHEN and SYDVKM. The CDR3 has 15 residues. The CDR3 sequence: CASMVGQGGFYGYTF. The CDR3 nucleotides read TGTGCCAGCATGGTGGGACAGGGAGGCTTCTATGGCTACACCTTC.

The rearrangement uses TRBV28 and TRBJ1-2, with TRBD1 matching 9 bases. CDR1 is MDHEN, CDR2 SYDVKM, per germline. With V trimmed by 5 bases and J by 7 bases, 8 bases remained unmatched. The length of the CDR3 is 14 residues. The CDR3 DNA reads as TGTGCCAGCAGTCCGACAGGGGGTGGGGGTGGCTACACCTTC. Protein: CASSPTGGGGGYTF.

This chain joins TRBV15 and TRBJ1-1, with 10 bases aligning to TRBD1. The CDR3 spans 15 residues. The V segment lost 2 bases and the J segment 3 bases; nucleotides outside the gene matches: 3. Germline V gives CDR1 LNHNV, CDR2 YYDKDF (reference sequence). The CDR3 sequence is CATSRYGTGDTEAFF. The CDR3 DNA sequence: TGTGCCACCAGCAGATACGGGACAGGGGACACTGAAGCTTTCTTT.

The V and J genes are TRBV18 and TRBJ2-7; no clear D. CDR1 KGHSH and CDR2 LQKENI come from the germline V gene. This CDR3 contains 12 residues. V lost 3 bases and J lost 0, with 3 bases in between. CDR3 protein: CASSPFSYEQYF. The CDR3 DNA follows: TGTGCCAGCTCACCCTTCTCCTACGAGCAGTACTTC. Variable domain in full (rest from reference TRBV18 and TRBJ2-7): NAGVMQNPRHLVRRRGQEARLRCSPMKGHSHVYWYRQLPEEGLKFMVYLQKENIIDESGMPKERFSAEFPKEGPSILRIQQVVRGDSAAYFCASSPFSYEQYFGPGTRLTVT.

This chain connects TRBV7-2 to TRBJ1-3, with D possibly TRBD1 on 5 matching bases. The V and J ends lost 3 bases and 3 bases respectively, with 9 bases between them. This CDR3 comprises 14 residues. Germline-derived CDR1 and CDR2 are SGHTA and FQGNSA. The CDR3 nucleotides are TGTGCCAGCAGCTTCGGGGGATTTGGAAACACCATATATTTT. Translated, it gives CASSFGGFGNTIYF.

The J gene is TRBJ1-3, the V gene TRBV5-1, with D unresolved. V dropped 0 bases and J dropped 4 bases, with 11 bases sitting between them. Germline V gene data show CDR1 as SGHRS and CDR2 as YFSETQ. The CDR3 extends over 15 amino acids. The CDR3 bases are TGCGCCAGCAGCTTGGTCACGGGATCCGGAAACACCATATATTTT. Translating gives CASSLVTGSGNTIYF.

This clone was found once. This chain's CDR3 is CASRGDNYGYTF. The DNA for the CDR3 is TGTGCCAGTAGGGGCGATAACTATGGCTACACCTTC. The J gene is TRBJ1-2, the V gene TRBV19; D ambiguous. V lost 6 bases to trimming and J lost 1 base, with 6 bases between them. CDR1 is LNHDA, CDR2 SQIVND, per germline (reference sequence). The CDR3 is made up of 12 amino acids.

The V call is TRBV13, the J call TRBJ1-2; 8 bases are shared with TRBD1. The CDR3 is made up of 15 amino acids. Germline trimming cut 3 bases from V and 7 bases from J; bases unmatched to any gene: 10. The germline gives CDR1 PRHDT, CDR2 FYEKMQ (reference sequence). As DNA, the CDR3 is TGTGCCAGCAGCTTCAATTTCGGACAGGGAGGTGGCTACACCTTC. Its protein is CASSFNFGQGGGYTF.

The V gene is TRBV6-1, the J gene TRBJ1-5; D possibly corresponds to TRBD1 (6 bases). V lost 6 bases, J lost 6 bases, and 12 bases lay in between. Germline values: CDR1 MNHNS, CDR2 SASEGT. The CDR3 is made up of 13 amino acids. Here the CDR3 reads CASRLDSGQPQHF. Written as DNA, the CDR3 is TGTGCCAGCAGGTTGGACAGCGGTCAGCCCCAGCATTTT.